In its sample, the clone carrying this T cell receptor (beta chain) was seen many times. The antigen remains undetermined. This sample stems from a study of metastatic and nonmetastatic thyroid tumors. At the level of the study: Repertoires were compared across blood and tumor or nodule tissue from malignant and benign thyroid patients. Findings and limits, study-wide: Benign nodules reportedly had significantly lower TCR beta diversity than malignant thyroid tumors in blood and tumor.

Trimming cost V 4 bases and J 2 bases, with 14 bases left between them. Per germline, CDR1 LGHNA and CDR2 YNFKEQ. The CDR3 sequence is 16 residues long. Original data processing: Differences in CDR3 between clinicopathological groups were drawn on to build a classifier intended to discriminate distant-metastatic papillary thyroid cancer patients. TCRdb reassembled clones from the PCR reads with MiXCR. None of the V and J calls come from the authors' own analysis; TCRdb made them. This sample has about 59,000 clones, with 15% to 20% found just once. Thyroid surgery was preceded by no treatment in any patient.

The rearrangement joins TRBV4-2 to TRBJ1-4; D may be TRBD1 (6 bases). Sample: blood. The clonotype was recovered from a male donor with papillary thyroid cancer or a benign thyroid nodule (not recorded which). Some clones in this sample may be carry-over from other donors' samples. This chain's CDR3 is CASSRSNRDTNEKLFF. The CDR3 nucleotides read TGTGCCAGCAGCCGATCGAACAGGGACACTAATGAAAAACTGTTTTTT.